Below, 30 T cell receptor beta chains from the same sample are listed, as sequenced in a study of cytomegalovirus exposure and HLA in healthy donors (TCRdb year 2017). The library was made by the immunoSEQ multiplex PCR assay. A mixture of 60 forward primers for TCR Vbeta segments and 13 reverse primers for TCR Jbeta segments was used in the multiplex PCR. Drawn from immuneACCESS, this table holds only the in-frame rearrangements with V and J called that TCRdb kept. Clones are partly lost; checked studies trace under half to an unresolved V gene and leave the rest unexplained. This sample comprises about 110,000 clones, 60% to 80% of them detected only once. In total, the top ten clones hold approximately 0.74% of the sample. The sequencing sample was made of PBMCs. These receptors came from a boy younger than 18 in good health and CMV-seronegative.

The rearrangement uses TRBV20-1 and TRBJ1-2; D uncertain. Germline CDR1 DFQATT, CDR2 SNEGSKA (reference sequence). V was pared by 3 bases and J by 6 bases, with 8 bases between. The CDR3 contains 11 residues. CDR3 protein: CSARGSNGYTF. CDR3 DNA sequence: TGCAGTGCTAGGGGGAGCAATGGCTACACCTTC.

As concerns this clone: One end of the junction varies from germline; a read error may be responsible. The V gene is TRBV13, the J gene TRBJ1-1; D remains unclear. Looked up from germline, CDR1 is PRHDT and CDR2 is FYEKMQ (reference sequence). This CDR3 is built from 15 residues. The CDR3 is CASSVGSYRVTEAFF. In DNA, the CDR3 is TGTGCCAGCAGCGTAGGCTCGTATCGGGTAACTGAAGCTTTCTTT.

This clone has just a few counts. V and J are TRBV19 and TRBJ2-2, with 12 positions matching TRBD2. Germline CDR1 and CDR2: LNHDA and SQIVND (reference sequence). The CDR3 covers 21 residues. J lost 3 bases, V lost 7 bases, and 21 bases had no gene match. DNA of the CDR3: TGTGCCAGTAAACTGGGACTAGCGGGTAGAATTCGGGGCCCTTACACCGGGGAGCTGTTTTTT. This encodes CASKLGLAGRIRGPYTGELFF.

DNA of the CDR3: TGTGCCAGCAGTCAGCAGGGAGGTGGAAACACCATATATTTT. It specifies CASSQQGGGNTIYF. The V call is TRBV28, the J call TRBJ1-3, with a possible D match to TRBD1 (5 bases). V was cut by 5 bases and J by 3 bases, with 11 bases left in between. The CDR3 length is 14 residues. Germline-derived CDR1 and CDR2 are MDHEN and SYDVKM.

The chain couples TRBV25-1 to TRBJ2-3; TRBD2 agrees at 10 bases. Trimming took 4 bases from V and 4 from J; bases not matched to a gene: 14. Germline CDR1 and CDR2: MGHDK and SYGVNS. The length of the CDR3 is 18 residues. The chain's CDR3 is CASSGTGGSGRVSDTQYF. The CDR3 nucleotides are TGTGCCAGCAGTGGTACGGGAGGAAGCGGGAGGGTCTCAGATACGCAGTATTTT.

The chain links TRBV7-6 to TRBJ2-3; weak D call: TRBD2 (7 bases). The CDR3 is 17 amino acids. Trimming stripped 3 bases from V and 2 bases from J, with 18 bases between. The germline V gene encodes CDR1 SGHVS and CDR2 FNYEAQ. In nucleotides, the CDR3 is TGTGCCAGCAGCTTTACCTGGCGGGGGCCCCACACAGATACGCAGTATTTT. It codes for CASSFTWRGPHTDTQYF.

This sequence joins TRBV6-1 and TRBJ1-1; tentatively, D is TRBD1 (6 bases). Trimming removed 6 bases at V and 3 bases at J, with 11 bases between. Per germline, CDR1 MNHNS and CDR2 SASEGT. The CDR3 runs 13 residues. CDR3 in amino acids: CASSWDIDTEAFF. CDR3 DNA: TGTGCCAGCAGCTGGGACATTGACACTGAAGCTTTCTTT.

The chain carries TRBV28 and TRBJ2-7, with 7 nucleotides matching TRBD1. Losses at the gene ends were 3 bases for V and 2 bases for J; bases not matched to a gene: 13. The CDR3 has 17 amino acids. Germline V gene lookup returns CDR1 MDHEN and CDR2 SYDVKM. CDR3 nucleotide sequence: TGTGCCAGCAGTTTGTTTTCTTGGGACAGACGCACCTACGAGCAGTACTTC. It translates to CASSLFSWDRRTYEQYF.

The CDR3, as DNA: TGTGCCAGCAGTTTCAGGTCAACTCAGCCCCAGCATTTT. This codes for CASSFRSTQPQHF. The chain recombines TRBV28 with TRBJ1-5; D is undetermined. The V end was cut by 3 bases, the J end by 6 bases, with 9 bases between. This CDR3 spans 13 amino acids. The germline V gene has CDR1 MDHEN and CDR2 SYDVKM. Complete variable domain (other parts from reference TRBV28 and TRBJ1-5): DVKVTQSSRYLVKRTGEKVFLECVQDMDHENMFWYRQDPGLGLRLIYFSYDVKMKEKGDIPEGYSVSREKKERFSLILESASTNQTSMYLCASSFRSTQPQHFGDGTRLSIL.

This rearrangement joins TRBV18 to TRBJ1-4; no reliable D call. The CDR3 runs to 16 residues. Germline assignment: CDR1 KGHSH and CDR2 LQKENI. The V end lost 2 bases, the J end lost 8 bases, and 18 bases lay between the germline ends. CDR3 DNA: TGTGCCAGCTCACCATATTTTAGCGCCCGGGTGGAAAAACTGTTTTTT. Translation gives CASSPYFSARVEKLFF.

This clone has just a few counts. The rearrangement joins TRBV7-6 to TRBJ2-7, with 8 bases that match TRBD2. Trimming at V came to 5 bases and at J to 0 bases, leaving 9 bases not matched to a gene. This CDR3 has 16 residues. Germline V gene lookup returns CDR1 SGHVS and CDR2 FNYEAQ. The CDR3 loop is CASSPRAGESSYEQYF. The DNA for the CDR3 is TGTGCCAGCAGCCCAAGAGCGGGGGAGAGCTCCTACGAGCAGTACTTC.

The chain has TRBV5-4 and TRBJ2-3, with 15 positions matching TRBD2. The length of the CDR3 is 18 residues. Germline CDR1 reads SGHNT; CDR2 reads YYREEE (reference sequence). J was trimmed by 1 base and V by 4 bases; bases with no gene match: 7. CDR3 sequence (DNA): TGTGCCAGCAGCCCACGGACTAGCGGGGGGGTGGGCACAGATACGCAGTATTTT. Protein sequence: CASSPRTSGGVGTDTQYF.

The V gene is TRBV29-1, the J gene TRBJ2-1; 9 nucleotides agree with TRBD2. From germline, CDR1 is SQVTM and CDR2 ANQGSEA. V dropped 6 bases and J dropped 6; count of bases not matched to a gene: 9. The CDR3 extends over 14 amino acids. CDR3 loop: CSVDVAGDFNEQFF. CDR3 coding DNA: TGCAGCGTGGATGTAGCGGGGGATTTCAATGAGCAGTTCTTC.

The chain combines TRBV19 with TRBJ1-5, with a tentative D call TRBD1 (5 bases). Germline CDR1 is LNHDA and CDR2 is SQIVND (reference sequence). The CDR3 has 15 amino acids. With 1 base removed from V and 7 bases from J, the gap between germline ends came to 14 bases. CDR3 coding DNA: TGTGCCAGTAGTATAGCGGGGGGTATGTCGCAGCCCCAGCATTTT. The encoded protein is CASSIAGGMSQPQHF.

J is TRBJ1-1 and V is TRBV7-3; D unresolved. Trimming stripped 0 bases from V and 1 base from J, with 6 bases between. This CDR3 has 14 residues. Germline values: CDR1 SGHTA, CDR2 FQGTGA. The CDR3 region is CASSLTPGNTEAFF. Here the CDR3 DNA reads TGTGCCAGCAGCTTAACCCCGGGGAACACTGAAGCTTTCTTT.

Comment on this clone: The sample contains more than one DNA sequence encoding this CDR3. J is TRBJ2-7 and V is TRBV15, with TRBD1 matching over 9 bases. V gave up 1 base and J gave up 4 bases; unmatched junction bases: 5. The germline V gene encodes CDR1 LNHNV and CDR2 YYDKDF (reference sequence). The CDR3 runs to 15 residues. Here the CDR3 DNA reads TGTGCCACCAGCAGAGCGGGACAGGGTTATTACGAGCAGTACTTC. It yields the protein CATSRAGQGYYEQYF. Full variable domain (missing parts from reference TRBV15 and TRBJ2-7): DAMVIQNPRYQVTQFGKPVTLSCSQTLNHNVMYWYQQKSSQAPKLLFHYYDKDFNNEADTPDNFQSRRPNTSFCFLDIRSPGLGDTAMYLCATSRAGQGYYEQYFGPGTRLTVT.

The chain carries TRBV25-1 and TRBJ1-4; TRBD1 agrees at 9 bases. There are 15 residues in the CDR3. From germline, CDR1 is MGHDK and CDR2 SYGVNS. Germline trimming cut 8 bases from V and 4 bases from J; bases unmatched to any gene: 8. CDR3 sequence: CASSPGTGINEKLFF. CDR3 nucleotides: TGTGCCAGCTCGCCCGGGACAGGGATTAATGAAAAACTGTTTTTT.

The rearrangement links TRBV13 to TRBJ1-3, with unresolved D. V lost 8 bases and J 4 bases, leaving 15 bases between the germline ends. From germline, CDR1 is PRHDT and CDR2 FYEKMQ (reference sequence). The CDR3 length is 14 residues. DNA for the CDR3: TGTGCCAGCTCATGGCGGAGCTCGGGAAACACCATATATTTT. It encodes CASSWRSSGNTIYF.

V usage is TRBV19 and J usage is TRBJ1-5; weak D call: TRBD1 (6 bases). V lost 6 bases, J lost 1 base, and 7 bases lay in between. Germline-derived CDR1 and CDR2 are LNHDA and SQIVND (reference sequence). CDR3 size: 13 residues. The CDR3 here is CASRDRSNQPQHF. The CDR3 bases are TGTGCCAGTAGGGACAGAAGCAATCAGCCCCAGCATTTT.

This chain connects TRBV11-2 to TRBJ2-7; maybe TRBD2 (6 bases). Deletions cut 1 base from V and 1 base from J, with 14 bases between. CDR1 is SGHAT and CDR2 is FQNNGV in the germline V gene. The CDR3 covers 16 residues. CDR3 loop: CASSLVSGGESYEQYF. CDR3 sequence (DNA): TGTGCCAGCAGCTTAGTATCGGGCGGGGAATCCTACGAGCAGTACTTC.

The chain has TRBV7-3 and TRBJ1-2; maybe TRBD1 (6 bases). Deletions cut 1 base from V and 8 bases from J, with 14 bases between. Looked up from germline, CDR1 is SGHTA and CDR2 is FQGTGA. This CDR3 has 14 amino acids. CDR3 sequence: CASSLNGGAQGYTF. CDR3 bases: TGTGCCAGCAGCTTAAATGGGGGGGCGCAAGGCTACACCTTC. Complete variable domain (other parts from reference TRBV7-3 and TRBJ1-2): GAGVSQTPSNKVTEKGKYVELRCDPISGHTALYWYRQSLGQGPEFLIYFQGTGAADDSGLPNDRFFAVRPEGSVSTLKIQRTERGDSAVYLCASSLNGGAQGYTFGSGTRLTVV.

The chain joins TRBV28 to TRBJ1-1; D unclear. The V end lost 6 bases, the J end lost 2 bases, and 7 bases lay between the germline ends. Germline values: CDR1 MDHEN, CDR2 SYDVKM. The CDR3 extends over 12 amino acids. The CDR3 coding sequence is TGTGCCAGCAGCGAGCGCAACACTGAAGCTTTCTTT. Its protein product is CASSERNTEAFF.

The rearrangement links TRBV27 to TRBJ2-7; 8 positions match TRBD2. Germline V lookup: CDR1 MNHEY, CDR2 SMNVEV (reference sequence). CDR3 length equals 14 residues. V lost 6 bases to trimming and J lost 3 bases; unmatched junction nucleotides: 7. CDR3 protein: CASSYRLARYEQYF. As DNA, the CDR3 is TGTGCCAGCAGCTACCGACTAGCGCGCTACGAGCAGTACTTC.

The chain couples TRBV5-1 to TRBJ2-3; the match to TRBD2 covers 9 bases. Trimming cost V 0 bases and J 2 bases; bases outside gene matches: 4. Germline V CDR1 and CDR2: SGHRS, YFSETQ. This CDR3 is built from 16 residues. CDR3 DNA sequence: TGCGCCAGCAGCTTGGAGGCGGGGGGGATCACAGATACGCAGTATTTT. Amino acids: CASSLEAGGITDTQYF.

This rearrangement joins TRBV2 to TRBJ2-1; TRBD1 matches at 11 bases. Trimming removed 7 bases from V and 7 bases from J; junction bases left unmatched: 9. This CDR3 is 15 amino acids long. CDR1 and CDR2 from the germline V gene are SNHLY and FYNNEI. The CDR3 loop reads CASNKDRGPWNEQFF. The CDR3 DNA reads as TGTGCCAGCAACAAGGACAGGGGGCCCTGGAATGAGCAGTTCTTC.

The chain joins TRBV27 to TRBJ1-2; tentative D call: TRBD1 (6 bases). The CDR3 has 13 residues. Germline V gene lookup returns CDR1 MNHEY and CDR2 SMNVEV (reference sequence). V was shortened by 2 bases and J by 14 bases, with 18 bases between the two germline ends. The CDR3 here is CASSLTVGGARTF. As DNA, the CDR3 is TGTGCCAGCAGTTTAACCGTGGGGGGGGCGAGGACCTTC.

This clone appeared a single time. This chain uses TRBV10-2 with TRBJ2-3, with 8 bases aligning to TRBD2. With V trimmed by 8 bases and J by 1 base, 5 bases remained unmatched. The length of the CDR3 is 14 residues. Germline CDR1 WSHSY, CDR2 SAAADI. The CDR3 reads CASGKAGGTDTQYF. The DNA for the CDR3 is TGCGCCAGCGGTAAAGCGGGAGGCACAGATACGCAGTATTTT.

This clone was seen once. The rearrangement links TRBV7-9 to TRBJ2-2, with TRBD1 matching over 9 bases. With 6 bases clipped from V and 4 bases from J, the junction kept 12 bases outside the gene matches. This CDR3 has 17 residues. CDR1 is SEHNR and CDR2 is FQNEAQ in the germline V gene (reference sequence). CDR3 residues: CASSFAPGQGPTGELFF. Here the CDR3 DNA reads TGTGCCAGCAGTTTCGCCCCGGGACAGGGACCCACCGGGGAGCTGTTTTTT.

The V and J genes are TRBV6-1 and TRBJ1-2, with D perhaps matching TRBD1 (6 bases). Germline V gene data show CDR1 as MNHNS and CDR2 as SASEGT. This CDR3 contains 13 residues. The ends were cut back, 5 bases at V and 4 bases at J, with 11 bases in the middle. In DNA form, the CDR3 reads TGTGCCAGCAGTCTACAGGGAGTCTATGGCTACACCTTC. It specifies CASSLQGVYGYTF.

The chain recombines TRBV9 with TRBJ1-3; D not resolved. V lost 0 bases, J lost 3 bases, and 4 bases lay in between. CDR3 length equals 13 residues. The germline V gene encodes CDR1 SGDLS and CDR2 YYNGEE. The CDR3 DNA follows: TGTGCCAGCAGCGTAGCAGGTGGAAACACCATATATTTT. Translation gives CASSVAGGNTIYF.